This is a list of T cell receptor beta chains from one sample in a study of Graves' ophthalmopathy and Graves' hyperthyroidism. Via MiXCR, TCRdb re-called the multiplex PCR reads, giving one row per CDR3 protein. The sample includes 500,000 to 700,000 distinct CDR3 sequences, 35% to 45% of them seen just once. Sequenced: peripheral blood or thyroid tissue (not recorded which). These receptors were collected from an adult man with Graves' hyperthyroidism. Each CDR3 is given with its conserved first and last residue. The D gene is left open where the match is weak. Only some rows state a clone size, as once, few, many or a class for expanded clones.

j_call | clone_size | d_call | v_call | cdr3_nt | cdr3_aa
TRBJ1-2 | many | TRBD1 | TRBV6-1 | TGTGCCAGCAGTGAGACAGGGAGAAGTGGCTACACCTTC | CASSETGRSGYTF
TRBJ1-1 | NA | TRBD1 | TRBV6-5 | TGTGCCAGCAGTTACCCCGCGACAGGGGGAACTGAAGCTTTCTTT | CASSYPATGGTEAFF
TRBJ1-4 | many | TRBD1 | TRBV29-1 | TGCAGCGTAAGGGACAGGGGGTCTGAAAAACTGTTTTTT | CSVRDRGSEKLFF
TRBJ2-2 | many | TRBD1 | TRBV19 | TGTGCCAGTTCTCTCACCGGGACAGGGAGTAGCACACTCCGATGGACCGGGGAGCTGTTTTTT | CASSLTGTGSSTLRWTGELFF
TRBJ2-5 | many | NA | TRBV12-3/TRBV12-4 | TGTGCCAGCAGCCCCATGGAGACCCAGTACTTC | CASSPMETQYF
TRBJ1-2 | NA | NA | TRBV29-1 | TGCAGCGCCCCGGGAATAGAAGAGGGCCTTGGCTACACCTTC | CSAPGIEEGLGYTF
TRBJ1-2 | many | NA | TRBV28 | TGTGCCAGCAGTTTAGAGGGGGATAGTCTGAATGGCTACACCTTC | CASSLEGDSLNGYTF
TRBJ1-1 | many | NA | TRBV13 | TGTGCCAGCAGTCAACCGGGACCCCTTGCTGGGGCTTTCTTT | CASSQPGPLAGAFF
TRBJ1-2 | many | TRBD1 | TRBV5-4 | TGTGCCAGCAGCCCAGGGACAGGGGGAAACTATGGCTACACCTTC | CASSPGTGGNYGYTF
TRBJ2-1 | once | NA | TRBV12-3/TRBV12-4 | TGTGCCAGCAGTTTAGCGACCCCCAGGAACTCCTACAATGAGCAGTTCTTC | CASSLATPRNSYNEQFF
TRBJ2-7 | few | NA | TRBV19 | TGTGCCAGTACCTCTGGGACGGGAGACTACGAGCAGTACTTC | CASTSGTGDYEQYF
TRBJ2-3 | NA | NA | TRBV5-1 | TGCGCCAGCAGCTTTCGACAGTACAATGAGCAGTATTTT | CASSFRQYNEQYF
TRBJ2-3 | NA | TRBD2 | TRBV7-9 | TGTGCCAGCAGCCCCCAAGCGGGGGGAACAGATACGCAGTATTTT | CASSPQAGGTDTQYF
TRBJ1-5 | NA | NA | TRBV19 | TGTGCCAGTAAGCGGTCGCGCAATCAGCCCCAGCATTTT | CASKRSRNQPQHF
TRBJ1-1 | many | NA | TRBV6-5 | TGTGCCAGCAACCTGTTGGGGCCCGGGACTGAAGCTTTCTTT | CASNLLGPGTEAFF
TRBJ2-5 | NA | TRBD2 | TRBV7-2 | TGTGCCAGCAGCTTAGTAGTAGCGGGAGGCCTGGGGGAGACCCAGTACTTC | CASSLVVAGGLGETQYF
TRBJ2-7 | many | TRBD2 | TRBV20-1 | TGCAGTGCTAGAGATTATAGTAGTGGGACTAACGAGCAGTACTTC | CSARDYSSGTNEQYF
TRBJ1-2 | NA | NA | TRBV29-1 | TGCAGCGTCGCTGGCAATGGAAACACCGCCTATGGCTACACCTTC | CSVAGNGNTAYGYTF
TRBJ1-2 | NA | NA | TRBV29-1 | TGCAGCGTAATAGCGGGGTCGGCCTATGGCTACACCTTC | CSVIAGSAYGYTF